In this sample, the clone carrying this T cell receptor (beta chain) turned up many times. Its antigen is not identified. A modified ARM-PCR protocol with three rounds of nested PCR amplified TCRbeta. TCRdb ran MiXCR on the multiplex PCR reads and lists one entry per CDR3 protein. This repertoire shows 71,000 or so distinct CDR3 sequences, 75% to 90% found once; its top ten account for roughly 14%. The CDR3 has 16 amino acids. The ends lost 5 bases at V and 5 bases at J; junction bases unmatched: 11. The data belong to a study of tumor and adjacent non-tumor tissue in lung cancer. The study's findings and limits: Normal lung showed higher cumulative top 100 clone frequency than tumor. Compared with tumor, normal lung showed significantly lower TCR diversity.

The template was RNA from unsorted bulk tissue. Chemotherapy-naive patients with new lung cancer underwent thoracic surgery in China, August–late 2014. The sequenced material came from lung tumor tissue. This receptor was identified in a woman aged 50 to 65 with non-small cell lung cancer. The chain joins TRBV12-3 or TRBV12-4 to TRBJ2-1, with TRBD1 identical over 8 bases. CDR3 loop: CASSPRGRTVDNEQFF. The CDR3 nucleotides read TGTGCCAGCAGTCCCAGGGGGCGGACGGTGGACAATGAGCAGTTCTTC.